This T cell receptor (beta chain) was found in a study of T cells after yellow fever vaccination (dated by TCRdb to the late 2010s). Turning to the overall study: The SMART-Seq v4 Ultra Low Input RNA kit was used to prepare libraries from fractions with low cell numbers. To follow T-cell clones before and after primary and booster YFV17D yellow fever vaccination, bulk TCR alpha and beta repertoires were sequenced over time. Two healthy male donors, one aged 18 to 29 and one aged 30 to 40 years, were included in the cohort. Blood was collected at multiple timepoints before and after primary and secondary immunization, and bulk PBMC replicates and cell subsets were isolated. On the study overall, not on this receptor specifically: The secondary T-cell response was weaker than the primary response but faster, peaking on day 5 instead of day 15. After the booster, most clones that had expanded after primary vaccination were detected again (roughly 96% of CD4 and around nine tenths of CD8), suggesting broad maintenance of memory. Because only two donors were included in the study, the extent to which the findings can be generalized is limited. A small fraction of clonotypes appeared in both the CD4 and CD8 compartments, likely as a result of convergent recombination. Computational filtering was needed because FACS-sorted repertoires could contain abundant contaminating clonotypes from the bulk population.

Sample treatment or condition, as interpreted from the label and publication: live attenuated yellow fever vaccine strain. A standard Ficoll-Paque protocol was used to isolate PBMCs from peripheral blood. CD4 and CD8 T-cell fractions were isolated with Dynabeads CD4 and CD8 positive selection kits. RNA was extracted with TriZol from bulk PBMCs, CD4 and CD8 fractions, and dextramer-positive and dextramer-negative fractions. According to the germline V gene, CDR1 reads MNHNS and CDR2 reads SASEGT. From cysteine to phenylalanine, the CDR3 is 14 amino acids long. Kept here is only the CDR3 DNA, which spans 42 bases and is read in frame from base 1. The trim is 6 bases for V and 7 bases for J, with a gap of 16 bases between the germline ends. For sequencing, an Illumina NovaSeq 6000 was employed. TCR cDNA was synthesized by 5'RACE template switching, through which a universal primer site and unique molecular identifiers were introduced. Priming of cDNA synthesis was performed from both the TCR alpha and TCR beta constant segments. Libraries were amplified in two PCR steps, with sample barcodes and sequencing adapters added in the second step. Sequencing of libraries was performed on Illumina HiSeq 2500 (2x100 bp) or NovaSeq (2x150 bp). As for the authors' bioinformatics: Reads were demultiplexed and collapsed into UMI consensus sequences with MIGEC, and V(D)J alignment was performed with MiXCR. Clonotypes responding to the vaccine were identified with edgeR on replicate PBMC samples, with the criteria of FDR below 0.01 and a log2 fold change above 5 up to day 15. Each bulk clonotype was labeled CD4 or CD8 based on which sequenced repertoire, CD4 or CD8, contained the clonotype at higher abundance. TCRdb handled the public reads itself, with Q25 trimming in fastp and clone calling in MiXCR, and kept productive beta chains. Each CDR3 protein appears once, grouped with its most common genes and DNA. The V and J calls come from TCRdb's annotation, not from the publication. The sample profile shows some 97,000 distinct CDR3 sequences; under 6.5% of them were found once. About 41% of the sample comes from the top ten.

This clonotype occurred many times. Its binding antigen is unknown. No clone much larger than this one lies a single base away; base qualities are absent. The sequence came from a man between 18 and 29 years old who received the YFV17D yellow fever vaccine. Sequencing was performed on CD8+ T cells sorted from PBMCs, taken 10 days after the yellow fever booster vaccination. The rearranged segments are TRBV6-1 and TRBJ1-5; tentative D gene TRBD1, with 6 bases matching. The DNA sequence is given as TGTGCCAGCAGAGGGGGGGGGTCGTGGCAGCCCCAGCATTTT. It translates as CASRGGGSWQPQHF.